This T cell receptor (beta chain) was identified in a study of blood T cell repertoires in COVID-19. As handled by the study authors: The assay estimated nucleated cells by amplifying reference gene primers. Method: immunoSEQ multiplex PCR; TCRdb's copy keeps in-frame clones and lacks some. For V, J and clone size, that table is used; D and trimming come from the DNA. Here the sample spans 280,000 or so clones, approximately 88% being singletons. Germline values: CDR1 SQVTM, CDR2 ANQGSEA. Trimming removed 4 bases from V and 7 bases from J; junction bases left unmatched: 8. This CDR3 spans 15 amino acids.

This clonotype originated in a man in his late teens or twenties with active or convalescent COVID-19. The sample comprised peripheral blood. The gene calls are TRBV29-1 and TRBJ1-4, with TRBD1 matching over 11 bases. CDR3 bases: TGCAGCGTTGGTGCCCTGGACAGGGGGCTTGAAAAACTGTTTTTT. Translating gives CSVGALDRGLEKLFF.